This T cell receptor beta chain was sequenced during a study of neurological immune-mediated disorders. TCRdb redid the calling of the 5' RACE reads with MiXCR, one entry per CDR3 protein. The sample lists about 66,000 distinct CDR3 sequences, roughly 3.2% occurring once. The table lists this clonotype with many counts. Germline V lookup: CDR1 MGHDK, CDR2 SYGVNS. V was clipped by 1 base and J by 5 bases, with 11 bases between them. The CDR3 has 14 residues. This chain connects TRBV25-1 to TRBJ2-5, with D unclear. Sequenced sample: PBMCs. The sequence came from a man aged 40-55 years with multiple sclerosis. CDR3 amino acids: CASSEFRVGETQYF. For the CDR3, the DNA is TGTGCCAGCAGTGAATTTAGGGTCGGGGAGACCCAGTACTTC.